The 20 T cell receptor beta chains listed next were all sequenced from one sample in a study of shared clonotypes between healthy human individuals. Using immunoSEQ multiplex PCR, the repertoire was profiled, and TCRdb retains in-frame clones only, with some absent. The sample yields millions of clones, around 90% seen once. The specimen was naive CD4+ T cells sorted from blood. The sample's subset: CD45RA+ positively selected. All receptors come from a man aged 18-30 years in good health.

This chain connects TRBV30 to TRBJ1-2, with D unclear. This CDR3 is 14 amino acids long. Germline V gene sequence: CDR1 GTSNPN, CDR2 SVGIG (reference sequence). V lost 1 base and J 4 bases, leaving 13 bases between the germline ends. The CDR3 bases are TGTGCCTGGAGTGATGAGGCAATCGGCTATGGCTACACCTTC. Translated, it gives CAWSDEAIGYGYTF.

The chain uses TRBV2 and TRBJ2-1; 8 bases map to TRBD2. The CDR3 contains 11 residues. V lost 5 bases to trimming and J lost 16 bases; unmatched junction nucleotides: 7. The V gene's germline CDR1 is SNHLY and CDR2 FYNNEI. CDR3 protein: CASSPGLEPFF. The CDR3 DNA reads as TGTGCCAGCAGTCCGGGACTAGAGCCTTTCTTC.

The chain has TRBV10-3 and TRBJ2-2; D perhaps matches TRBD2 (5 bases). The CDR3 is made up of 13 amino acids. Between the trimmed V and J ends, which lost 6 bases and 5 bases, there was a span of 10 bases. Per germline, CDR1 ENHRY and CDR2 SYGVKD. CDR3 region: CAIRPRETGELFF. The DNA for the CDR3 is TGTGCCATCAGACCTAGGGAGACCGGGGAGCTGTTTTTT.

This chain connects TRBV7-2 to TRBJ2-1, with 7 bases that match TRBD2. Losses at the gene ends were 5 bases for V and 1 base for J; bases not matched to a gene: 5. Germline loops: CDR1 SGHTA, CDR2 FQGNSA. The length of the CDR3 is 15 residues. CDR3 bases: TGTGCCAGCAGCCTGGGGGAGGGGTCCTACAATGAGCAGTTCTTC. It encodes CASSLGEGSYNEQFF.

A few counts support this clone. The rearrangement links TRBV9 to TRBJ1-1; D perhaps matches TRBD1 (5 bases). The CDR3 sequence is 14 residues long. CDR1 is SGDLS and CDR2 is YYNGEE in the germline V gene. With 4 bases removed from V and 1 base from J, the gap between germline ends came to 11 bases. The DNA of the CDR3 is TGTGCCAGCAGCCTCAGGGTCTCGAACACTGAAGCTTTCTTT. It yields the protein CASSLRVSNTEAFF.

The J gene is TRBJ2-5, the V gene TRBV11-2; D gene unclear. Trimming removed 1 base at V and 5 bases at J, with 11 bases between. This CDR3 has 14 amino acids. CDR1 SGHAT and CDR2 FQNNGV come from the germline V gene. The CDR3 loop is CASSLAGPSETQYF. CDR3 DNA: TGTGCCAGCAGCTTAGCAGGACCCAGTGAGACCCAGTACTTC.

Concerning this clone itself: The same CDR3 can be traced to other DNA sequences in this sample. CDR3 loop: CASSSLDTQYF. The DNA of the CDR3 is TGTGCCAGCAGCTCCCTAGATACGCAGTATTTT. The V gene is TRBV7-2, the J gene TRBJ2-3; D ambiguous. The CDR3 covers 11 residues. V lost 4 bases and J lost 5, with 4 bases in between. In germline, CDR1 is SGHTA, CDR2 FQGNSA.

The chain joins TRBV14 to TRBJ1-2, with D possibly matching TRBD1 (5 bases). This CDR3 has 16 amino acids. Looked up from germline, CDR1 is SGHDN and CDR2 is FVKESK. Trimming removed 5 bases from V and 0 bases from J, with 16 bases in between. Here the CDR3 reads CASSKPGGAANYGYTF. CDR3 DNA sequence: TGTGCCAGCAGCAAACCGGGCGGGGCAGCTAACTATGGCTACACCTTC.

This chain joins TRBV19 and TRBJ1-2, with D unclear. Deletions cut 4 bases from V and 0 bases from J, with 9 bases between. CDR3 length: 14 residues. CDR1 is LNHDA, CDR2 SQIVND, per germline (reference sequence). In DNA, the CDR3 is TGTGCCAGTAGTAATGTAGGGCCTAACTATGGCTACACCTTC. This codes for CASSNVGPNYGYTF.

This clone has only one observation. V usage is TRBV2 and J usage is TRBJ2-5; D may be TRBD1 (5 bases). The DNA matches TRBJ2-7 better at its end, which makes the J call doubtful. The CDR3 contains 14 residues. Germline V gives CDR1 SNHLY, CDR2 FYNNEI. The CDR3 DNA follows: TGTGCCAGCAGTGAAAGGGGTACCCCCTACGAGCAGTACTTC. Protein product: CASSERGTPYEQYF.

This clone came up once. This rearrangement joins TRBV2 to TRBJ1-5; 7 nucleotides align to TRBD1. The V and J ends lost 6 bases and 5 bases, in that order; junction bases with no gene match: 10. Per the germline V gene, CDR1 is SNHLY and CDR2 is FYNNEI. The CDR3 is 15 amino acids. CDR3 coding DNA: TGTGCCAGCAGCACGGAACAGGGGAACCATCAGCCCCAGCATTTT. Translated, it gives CASSTEQGNHQPQHF.

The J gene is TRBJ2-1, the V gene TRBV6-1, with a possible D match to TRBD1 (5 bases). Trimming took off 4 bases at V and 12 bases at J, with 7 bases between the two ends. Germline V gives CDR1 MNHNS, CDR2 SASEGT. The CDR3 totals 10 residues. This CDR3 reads CASSVTGQFF. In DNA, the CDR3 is TGTGCCAGCAGTGTCACAGGGCAGTTCTTC.

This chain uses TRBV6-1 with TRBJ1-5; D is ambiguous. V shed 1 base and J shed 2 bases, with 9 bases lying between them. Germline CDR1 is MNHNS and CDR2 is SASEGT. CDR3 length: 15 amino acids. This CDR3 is CASSEGALGNQPQHF. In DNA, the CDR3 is TGTGCCAGCAGTGAAGGGGCCCTGGGCAATCAGCCCCAGCATTTT.

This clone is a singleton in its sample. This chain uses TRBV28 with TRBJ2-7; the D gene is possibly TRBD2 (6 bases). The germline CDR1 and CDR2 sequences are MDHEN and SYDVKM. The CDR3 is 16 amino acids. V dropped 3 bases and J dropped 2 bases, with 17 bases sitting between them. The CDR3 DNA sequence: TGTGCCAGCAGTTTCCCCGGGACTGATTCGGCCTACGAGCAGTACTTC. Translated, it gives CASSFPGTDSAYEQYF. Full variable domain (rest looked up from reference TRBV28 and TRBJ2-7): DVKVTQSSRYLVKRTGEKVFLECVQDMDHENMFWYRQDPGLGLRLIYFSYDVKMKEKGDIPEGYSVSREKKERFSLILESASTNQTSMYLCASSFPGTDSAYEQYFGPGTRLTVT.

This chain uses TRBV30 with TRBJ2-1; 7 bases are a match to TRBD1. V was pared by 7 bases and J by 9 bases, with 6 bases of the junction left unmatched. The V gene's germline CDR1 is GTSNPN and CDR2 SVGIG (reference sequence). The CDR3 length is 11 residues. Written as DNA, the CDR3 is TGTGCCTTGACAGGGACGGTTGAGCAGTTCTTC. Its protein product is CALTGTVEQFF.

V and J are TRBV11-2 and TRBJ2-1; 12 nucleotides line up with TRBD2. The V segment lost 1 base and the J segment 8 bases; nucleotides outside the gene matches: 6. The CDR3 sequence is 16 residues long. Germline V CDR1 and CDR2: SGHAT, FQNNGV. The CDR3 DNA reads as TGTGCCAGCAGCTTAGGGACTAGCGGGAATGTCGATGAGCAGTTCTTC. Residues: CASSLGTSGNVDEQFF.

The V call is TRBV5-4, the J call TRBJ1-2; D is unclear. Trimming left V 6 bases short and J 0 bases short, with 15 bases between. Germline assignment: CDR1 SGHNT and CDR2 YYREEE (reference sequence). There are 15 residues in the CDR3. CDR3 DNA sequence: TGTGCCAGCACCCATAACCTGGGGTCTAACTATGGCTACACCTTC. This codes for CASTHNLGSNYGYTF.

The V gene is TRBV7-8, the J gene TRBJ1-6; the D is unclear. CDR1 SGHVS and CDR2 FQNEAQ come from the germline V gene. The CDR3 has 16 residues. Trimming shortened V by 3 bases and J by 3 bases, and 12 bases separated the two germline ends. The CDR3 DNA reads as TGTGCCAGCAGCTTTCGTTCTTGGGACTATAATTCACCCCTCCACTTT. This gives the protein CASSFRSWDYNSPLHF. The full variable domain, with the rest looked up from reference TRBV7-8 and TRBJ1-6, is GAGVSQSPRYKVAKRGQDVALRCDPISGHVSLFWYQQALGQGPEFLTYFQNEAQLDKSGLPSDRFFAERPEGSVSTLKIQRTQQEDSAVYLCASSFRSWDYNSPLHFGNGTRLTVT.

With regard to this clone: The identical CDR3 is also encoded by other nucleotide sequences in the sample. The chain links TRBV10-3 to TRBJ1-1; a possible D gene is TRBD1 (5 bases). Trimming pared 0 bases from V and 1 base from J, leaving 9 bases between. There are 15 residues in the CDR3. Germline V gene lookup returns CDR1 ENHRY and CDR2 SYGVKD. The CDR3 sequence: CAISESGGANTEAFF. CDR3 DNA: TGTGCCATCAGTGAGTCGGGAGGGGCGAACACTGAAGCTTTCTTT.

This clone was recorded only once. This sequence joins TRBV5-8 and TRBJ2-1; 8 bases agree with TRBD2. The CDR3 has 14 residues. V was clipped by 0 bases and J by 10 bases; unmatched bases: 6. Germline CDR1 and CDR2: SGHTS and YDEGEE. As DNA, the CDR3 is TGTGCCAGCAGCTTGGGTTTAGCGGGATGGGAGCAGTTCTTC. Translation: CASSLGLAGWEQFF.